This T cell receptor beta chain is drawn from a study of cytomegalovirus exposure and HLA in healthy donors. On the study more broadly: Of the donors genotyped, some 400 in all, 75% to 85% fell in the Caucasian-associated ancestry cluster. Study-wide results and limits: The analysis excluded some indistinguishable V segments, including TRBV6-2 and TRBV6-3. The authors later found HLA-associated TCR beta chains more clonally expanded than equally common others.

V gave up 4 bases and J gave up 0 bases, with 13 bases separating them. Per germline, CDR1 SNHLY and CDR2 FYNNEI. The CDR3 loop spans 17 amino acids. The study ran its PCR with 60 Vbeta and 13 Jbeta primers. Assay: immunoSEQ multiplex PCR; the TCRdb copy retains only in-frame clones and omits some. Reported are around 200,000 clones; the ten largest clones contain about 1%. About this clone: Antigen unknown.

The chain couples TRBV2 to TRBJ2-6; perhaps TRBD1 as D (5 bases). The TCR sequence derives from a young woman in good health and CMV-seropositive. Sequenced input: PBMCs. CDR3 in amino acids: CASSAQAGSSGANVLTF. In DNA, the CDR3 is TGTGCCAGCAGTGCACAGGCCGGAAGCTCTGGGGCCAACGTCCTGACTTTC.